This is a list of T cell receptor beta chains from one sample in a study of control samples from healthy donors and cancer patients. The repertoire was sequenced with immunoSEQ multiplex PCR; TCRdb's copy has only in-frame clones and lacks some. The sample comprises approximately 70,000 clones, 83% of which are singletons, and approximately 15% rests with the top ten. Sample: blood. These receptor sequences come from a man aged 60 to 69 in good health. Each CDR3 is given with its conserved first and last residue. Each record gives: clone size, D gene, V gene, J gene, CDR3 DNA, CDR3 protein. A D gene is named only where the DNA matches it firmly. Clone size is given for some rows only: seen once, a few or many times, or a class if the clone is expanded.

NA	NA	TRBV14	TRBJ1-1	TGTGCCAGCAGTCCAACCCTGGCGAGGGAAGCATCTGAAGCTTTCTTT	CASSPTLAREASEAFF
NA	NA	TRBV28	TRBJ1-4	TGTGCCAGCAGGGGTGAAAAACTGTTTTTT	CASRGEKLFF
NA	NA	TRBV18	TRBJ2-5	TGTGCCAGCTCACCACCTGGGCCCCAAGGGGAGACCCAGTACTTC	CASSPPGPQGETQYF
NA	NA	TRBV6-5	TRBJ2-7	TGTGCCAGCAGACGCGGACAGAACTCCTACGAGCAGTACTTC	CASRRGQNSYEQYF
NA	NA	TRBV28	TRBJ2-1	TGTGCCAGCAAGAGAGCGGAACTCTACAATGAGCAGTTCTTC	CASKRAELYNEQFF
NA	NA	TRBV3-1/TRBV3-2	TRBJ2-7	TGTGCCAGCAGCCAAGATTTGCCCATCTTTGGGGCTTTGGGCTCCTACGAGCAGTACTTC	CASSQDLPIFGALGSYEQYF
NA	NA	TRBV19	TRBJ2-4	TGTGCCATCCTCACAGATAGCCTAGCCAAAAACATTCAGTACTTC	CAILTDSLAKNIQYF
few	TRBD1	TRBV18	TRBJ2-1	TGTGCCAGCGGGACAGGGAGCTCCTACAATGAGCAGTTCTTC	CASGTGSSYNEQFF
NA	NA	TRBV6-2/TRBV6-3	TRBJ2-7	TGTGCCAGCAGCCCTCGACGGAACTACGAGCAGTACTTC	CASSPRRNYEQYF
NA	TRBD2	TRBV15	TRBJ2-7	TGTGCCACCAGCGGGGGACTAGCGGACTACGAGCAGTACTTC	CATSGGLADYEQYF
NA	NA	TRBV9	TRBJ1-2	TGTGCCAGCTCCGCCTGGGCAGGGGATCTTCGGGGCTACACCTTC	CASSAWAGDLRGYTF
NA	NA	TRBV6-1	TRBJ2-5	TGTGCCAGCAGTGAAGGAGAGACCCAGTACTTC	CASSEGETQYF
NA	TRBD1	TRBV6-5	TRBJ2-4	TGTGCCAGCAGCTGGACAGGGGGAGGGAAAAACATTCAGTACTTC	CASSWTGGGKNIQYF
NA	TRBD2	TRBV6-2/TRBV6-3	TRBJ2-2	TGTGCCAGCAGTTACCCGGGACTAATGGGCACCGGGGAGCTGTTTTTT	CASSYPGLMGTGELFF
NA	NA	TRBV18	TRBJ1-1	TGTGCCAGCTCACCACCGACGGGACAGAACACTGAAGCTTTCTTT	CASSPPTGQNTEAFF
NA	TRBD2	TRBV27	TRBJ2-1	TGTGCCAGCAGTTCCTCGACTAGCGGCCCCTACAATGAGCAGTTCTTC	CASSSSTSGPYNEQFF
NA	TRBD1	TRBV15	TRBJ2-7	TGTGCCACCACCGGGACAGGGGACTACGAGCAGTACTTC	CATTGTGDYEQYF
many	TRBD1	TRBV4-1	TRBJ2-7	TGCGCCAGCAGCCTACCTTATACGCCGGGACAGGAGTACTTC	CASSLPYTPGQEYF
NA	NA	TRBV7-2	TRBJ2-7	TGTGCCAGCAGCTTAGCGGGGCCCTACTCCGAGCAGTACTTC	CASSLAGPYSEQYF
NA	NA	TRBV11-2	TRBJ1-5	TGTGCCAGCAGCGAAGACAGGAATCAGCCCCAGCATTTT	CASSEDRNQPQHF
NA	NA	TRBV14	TRBJ1-1	TGTGCCAGCAGCCAAACCAGGGGAACTGAAGCTTTCTTT	CASSQTRGTEAFF
NA	TRBD1	TRBV19	TRBJ1-1	TGTGCCAGTAGTACCTGGACAGGGAACACTGAAGCTTTCTTT	CASSTWTGNTEAFF
NA	TRBD1	TRBV5-6	TRBJ2-1	TGTGCCAGCAGCCGGGACAGGGGGACCTACAATGAGCAGTTCTTC	CASSRDRGTYNEQFF
once	TRBD1	TRBV6-1	TRBJ2-5	TGTGCCAGCCGCCGGGACAGGGGCCAAGAGACCCAGTACTTC	CASRRDRGQETQYF
NA	NA	TRBV11-2	TRBJ2-1	TGTGCCAGCACCGAGGCTTCCTACAATGAGCAGTTCTTC	CASTEASYNEQFF
few	NA	TRBV2	TRBJ2-1	TGTGCCAGCGCCCAGTACAATGAGCAGTTCTTC	CASAQYNEQFF
NA	NA	TRBV18	TRBJ2-7	TGTGCCAGCTCCGCAGGGATCGGGGGCGAGCAGTACTTC	CASSAGIGGEQYF
NA	TRBD1	TRBV2	TRBJ2-2	TGTGCCAGCAGTCGACAGGGCGGCGGGGAGCTGTTTTTT	CASSRQGGGELFF
once	NA	TRBV18	TRBJ1-4	TGTGCCAGCTCACGAACAGGAACAACTAATGAAAAACTGTTTTTT	CASSRTGTTNEKLFF
NA	TRBD1	TRBV6-5	TRBJ1-2	TGTGCCAGCAGACTGTCGACAGGGGGCCGGTATGGCTACACCTTC	CASRLSTGGRYGYTF
medium-sized	NA	TRBV5-5	TRBJ1-1	TGTGCCAGCAGCTTGTGGGGGGCTGAAGCTTTCTTT	CASSLWGAEAFF
NA	TRBD1	TRBV15	TRBJ1-4	TGTGCCACCAGCCGAAGGAGGCCGGGACAGGGGAATGAAAAACTGTTTTTT	CATSRRRPGQGNEKLFF
NA	TRBD2	TRBV7-9	TRBJ2-3	TGTGCCAGCAGACGGACTAGCGGGAGTTCAGATACGCAGTATTTT	CASRRTSGSSDTQYF
NA	NA	TRBV5-1	TRBJ1-4	TGCGCCAGCAGCCAAGGTGGGAACAATGAAAAACTGTTTTTT	CASSQGGNNEKLFF
NA	NA	TRBV3-1/TRBV3-2	TRBJ2-5	TGTGCCAGCAGCCCCGGGATGCAAGAGACCCAGTACTTC	CASSPGMQETQYF
NA	TRBD1	TRBV7-9	TRBJ1-1	TGTGCCAGCAGCCCGACAGGGACGGGGACTGAAGCTTTCTTT	CASSPTGTGTEAFF
NA	NA	TRBV7-2	TRBJ2-3	TGTGCCAGCAGCCCGGGACTCCAAGTTTCAGATACGCAGTATTTT	CASSPGLQVSDTQYF
NA	TRBD2	TRBV3-1/TRBV3-2	TRBJ2-5	TGTGCCAGCAGCCAAGGTCGGACTAGCGGGGGAGGGACCCAGTACTTC	CASSQGRTSGGGTQYF
NA	TRBD2	TRBV5-5	TRBJ2-5	TGTGCCAGCAGCTCTGAAGTGGCACTAGCGGGCGGGACCCAGTACTTC	CASSSEVALAGGTQYF
NA	TRBD2	TRBV2	TRBJ2-1	TGTGCCAGCAGTTTAGCGGGAGGGGACAATGAGCAGTTCTTC	CASSLAGGDNEQFF
NA	NA	TRBV6-5	TRBJ2-3	TGTGCCAGCAGCCCGAACCGGGACCGTACAGATACGCAGTATTTT	CASSPNRDRTDTQYF
NA	NA	TRBV19	TRBJ1-2	TGTGCCAGTAGTCCCCGGGTAGGGCAGGGAGGAGGCTATGGCTACACCTTC	CASSPRVGQGGGYGYTF
NA	NA	TRBV6-1	TRBJ1-6	TGTGCCAGCAGTGATAGCAGACAAAATTCACCCCTCCACTTT	CASSDSRQNSPLHF
NA	NA	TRBV3-1/TRBV3-2	TRBJ2-7	TGTGCCAGCAGCCCTCCCGGGCTGAACGGCTACGAGCAGTACTTC	CASSPPGLNGYEQYF
NA	TRBD1	TRBV5-8	TRBJ2-5	TGTGCCAGCAGCTGGTACAGGGGAATTCAGGAGACCCAGTACTTC	CASSWYRGIQETQYF
NA	NA	TRBV7-9	TRBJ2-1	TGTGCCAGCAGCTTACCCCCCGGGACCAATGAGCAGTTCTTC	CASSLPPGTNEQFF
NA	NA	TRBV11-3	TRBJ1-6	TGTGCCAGCAGCCAACCTGGGGGGATTTTTAATTCACCCCTCCACTTT	CASSQPGGIFNSPLHF
once	TRBD2	TRBV5-1	TRBJ2-5	TGCGCCAGCAGCTTGGGACCACGGACTAGCGGGGGGGAGACCCAGTACTTC	CASSLGPRTSGGETQYF
NA	NA	TRBV3-1/TRBV3-2	TRBJ2-5	TGTGCCAGCAGCCAAGCGGCAGCTCACGGGGCGACCCAGTACTTC	CASSQAAAHGATQYF
NA	NA	TRBV11-2	TRBJ2-5	TGTGCCAGCAGCTTAGATCGTTGGCTAGGAGTAAGAGAGACCCAGTACTTC	CASSLDRWLGVRETQYF
NA	TRBD2	TRBV7-9	TRBJ2-7	TGTGCCAGCAGCAAGCGGGGGTCCATCTACGAGCAGTACTTC	CASSKRGSIYEQYF
NA	NA	TRBV6-1	TRBJ1-5	TGTGCCAGCAGTGAAATAGGTAATCAGCCCCAGCATTTT	CASSEIGNQPQHF
NA	NA	TRBV9	TRBJ2-7	TGTGCCAGCAGCGAATCCCCTGGATCCTACGAGCAGTACTTC	CASSESPGSYEQYF